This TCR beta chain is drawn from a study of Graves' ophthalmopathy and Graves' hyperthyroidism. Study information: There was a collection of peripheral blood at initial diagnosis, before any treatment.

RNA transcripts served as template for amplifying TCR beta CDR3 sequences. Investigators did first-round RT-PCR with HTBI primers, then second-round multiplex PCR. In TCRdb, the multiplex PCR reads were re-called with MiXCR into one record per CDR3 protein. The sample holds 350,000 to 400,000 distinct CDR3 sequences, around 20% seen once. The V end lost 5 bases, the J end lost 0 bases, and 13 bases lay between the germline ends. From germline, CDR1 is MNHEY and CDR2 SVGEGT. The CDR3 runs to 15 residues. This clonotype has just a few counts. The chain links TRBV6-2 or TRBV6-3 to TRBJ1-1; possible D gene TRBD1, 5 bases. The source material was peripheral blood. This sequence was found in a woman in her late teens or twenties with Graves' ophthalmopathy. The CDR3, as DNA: TGTGCCAGCAGTACACCGACAGTCTTGAACACTGAAGCTTTCTTT. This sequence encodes CASSTPTVLNTEAFF.